This T cell receptor beta chain was found in a study of blood T cell repertoires in COVID-19. As originally analysed: Estimation of nucleated cell counts was performed using reference gene primer amplification. Here immunoSEQ multiplex PCR was the method, and the copy in TCRdb shows in-frame clones only, minus some. D and trimming were read from the DNA, whereas the V and J calls and clone size are those reported in that table. The sample lists roughly 50,000 clones; 85% to 90% were seen once. Trimming left V 5 bases short and J 4 bases short, with 14 bases between. Germline-derived CDR1 and CDR2 are SEHNR and FQNEAQ (reference sequence). The CDR3 has 14 amino acids.

The rearrangement uses TRBV7-9 and TRBJ1-2; D possibly corresponds to TRBD1 (6 bases). This clonotype was sampled from a woman between 55 and 75 years old with acute or convalescent COVID-19. The sequenced material came from peripheral blood. CDR3 amino acids: CASSLPQGGYGYTF. The CDR3 DNA is TGTGCCAGCAGCCTTCCCCAAGGGGGCTATGGCTACACCTTC.